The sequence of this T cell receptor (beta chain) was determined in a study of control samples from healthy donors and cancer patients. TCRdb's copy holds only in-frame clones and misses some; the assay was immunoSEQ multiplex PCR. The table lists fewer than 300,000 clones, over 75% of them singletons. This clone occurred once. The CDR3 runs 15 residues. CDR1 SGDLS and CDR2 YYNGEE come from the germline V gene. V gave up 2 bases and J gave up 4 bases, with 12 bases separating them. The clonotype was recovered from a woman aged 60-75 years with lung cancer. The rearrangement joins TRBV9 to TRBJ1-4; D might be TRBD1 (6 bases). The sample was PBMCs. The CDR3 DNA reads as TGTGCCAGCAGCGTCTGGGGGACATTTAATGAAAAACTGTTTTTT. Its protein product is CASSVWGTFNEKLFF.